These 15 T cell receptor beta chains originate from one sample sequenced in a study of T-cell memory formation after mild COVID-19. TCRdb re-analysed the 5' RACE reads in MiXCR, keeping a single row per CDR3 protein. The sample consists of roughly 410,000 distinct CDR3 sequences, 20% to 25% of them appearing once. Sequencing was carried out using PBMCs or a T cell subset sorted from them (not recorded which). Receptor source: an adult woman who had mild COVID-19 (a few samples of this study predate the infection). Cell type and time point are not known.

This clonotype turned up a few times. The genes are TRBV4-2 and TRBJ1-1, with TRBD1 identical over 7 bases. V dropped 3 bases and J dropped 11; count of bases not matched to a gene: 3. CDR1 and CDR2 from the germline V gene are LGHNA and YNFKEQ. This CDR3 is built from 11 residues. CDR3 sequence reads: CASSQSGGAFF. CDR3 sequence (DNA): TGTGCCAGCAGCCAGTCAGGGGGTGCTTTCTTT.

The CDR3: CSASFVQGKEGGDIQYF. The DNA for the CDR3 is TGCAGTGCTAGTTTTGTACAGGGAAAGGAAGGGGGAGACATTCAGTACTTC. The chain recombines TRBV20-1 with TRBJ2-4; D may be TRBD1 (6 bases). Trimming pared 3 bases from V and 8 bases from J, leaving 26 bases between. The V gene's germline CDR1 is DFQATT and CDR2 SNEGSKA (reference sequence). This CDR3 has 17 amino acids.

This chain uses TRBV20-1 with TRBJ1-1; D not certain. CDR1 DFQATT and CDR2 SNEGSKA come from the germline V gene (reference sequence). The CDR3 loop spans 13 amino acids. V lost 0 bases and J 11 bases, leaving 16 bases between the germline ends. CDR3 residues: CSARDLPGIGAFF. The CDR3, as DNA: TGCAGTGCTAGAGATCTCCCGGGAATCGGGGCTTTCTTT.

This clonotype was counted only a few times. V gene TRBV18 combines with J gene TRBJ1-4; D gene ambiguous. The V gene lost 2 bases and the J gene lost 8 bases, with 9 bases spanning the gap. CDR1 and CDR2 from the germline V gene are KGHSH and LQKENI. This CDR3 is built from 13 residues. CDR3 region: CASSPGLIEKLFF. CDR3 nucleotide sequence: TGTGCCAGCTCACCAGGACTGATAGAAAAACTGTTTTTT.

Only a few counts were recorded for this clonotype. The CDR3 loop is CASSPTANVLTF. CDR3 DNA sequence: TGTGCCAGCAGCCCGACGGCCAACGTCCTGACTTTC. The chain is built from TRBV12-3 or TRBV12-4 and TRBJ2-6; D is ambiguous. This CDR3 is built from 12 residues. The germline V and J ends were trimmed by 6 bases and 6 bases, with 6 bases remaining between them.

V usage is TRBV12-3 or TRBV12-4 and J usage is TRBJ2-1, with TRBD2 matching over 8 bases. Trimming at V came to 6 bases and at J to 6 bases, leaving 10 bases not matched to a gene. The CDR3 runs to 15 residues. The CDR3 loop reads CASSRAGALRNEQFF. DNA for the CDR3: TGTGCCAGCAGCCGAGCGGGGGCCTTGCGCAATGAGCAGTTCTTC.

V gene TRBV29-1 combines with J gene TRBJ2-3; the match to TRBD2 covers 10 bases. This CDR3 is built from 14 residues. Germline V gene lookup returns CDR1 SQVTM and CDR2 ANQGSEA. With 7 bases clipped from V and 4 bases from J, the junction kept 8 bases outside the gene matches. This chain's CDR3 is CSASSGSEADTQYF. CDR3 bases: TGCAGCGCTTCTAGCGGGAGTGAGGCAGATACGCAGTATTTT.

The V call is TRBV10-3, the J call TRBJ1-1, with D perhaps matching TRBD1 (5 bases). CDR1 ENHRY and CDR2 SYGVKD come from the germline V gene. Trimming shortened V by 2 bases and J by 3 bases, and 16 bases separated the two germline ends. The CDR3 is made up of 16 amino acids. The CDR3 nucleotides read TGTGCCATCAGTGAGGGGGCAGGGAGGGGACACACTGAAGCTTTCTTT. Translation gives CAISEGAGRGHTEAFF.

This clonotype turned up a few times. The chain is built from TRBV18 and TRBJ2-3, with 10 nucleotides matching TRBD2. In germline, CDR1 is KGHSH, CDR2 LQKENI. V dropped 0 bases and J dropped 4; count of bases not matched to a gene: 4. This CDR3 has 16 residues. CDR3 region: CASSPPKLAGADTQYF. DNA of the CDR3: TGTGCCAGCTCACCACCTAAGCTAGCGGGAGCAGATACGCAGTATTTT.

This clonotype showed up just a few times. The genes are TRBV5-1 and TRBJ2-6; unclear D gene. Trimming took off 6 bases at V and 4 bases at J, with 17 bases between the two ends. The CDR3 length is 16 residues. CDR1 is SGHRS and CDR2 is YFSETQ in the germline V gene. The CDR3 loop reads CASTDLPVSGANVLTF. In DNA, the CDR3 is TGCGCCAGCACCGATTTACCCGTCTCCGGGGCCAACGTCCTGACTTTC. The full variable domain, rest sourced from reference TRBV5-1 and TRBJ2-6, is KAGVTQTPRYLIKTRGQQVTLSCSPISGHRSVSWYQQTPGQGLQFLFEYFSETQRNKGNFPGRFSGRQFSNSRSEMNVSTLELGDSALYLCASTDLPVSGANVLTFGAGSRLTVL.

This clonotype was seen a handful of times. The chain employs TRBV29-1 and TRBJ2-1, with 8 positions matching TRBD1. Per the germline V gene, CDR1 is SQVTM and CDR2 is ANQGSEA. The CDR3 covers 14 residues. J gave up 3 bases and V 5 bases, and 6 bases lay outside the gene matches. CDR3 nucleotides: TGCAGCGTTCACGGGGACAGGAGCTACAATGAGCAGTTCTTC. Amino acid sequence: CSVHGDRSYNEQFF.

This clonotype was seen a few times. The chain links TRBV12-5 to TRBJ1-2; no firm D call. The germline CDR1 and CDR2 sequences are LGHNT and FRNRAP. With 2 bases removed from V and 8 bases from J, the gap between germline ends came to 9 bases. The CDR3 loop spans 12 amino acids. CDR3 DNA sequence: TGTGCTAGTGGTTTGTCCGGGTTCGGCTACACCTTC. It specifies CASGLSGFGYTF.

The chain employs TRBV9 and TRBJ2-7; D possibly uses TRBD1 or TRBD2 (5 bases each). Germline V gene data show CDR1 as SGDLS and CDR2 as YYNGEE. The germline V and J ends were trimmed by 5 bases and 1 base, with 13 bases remaining between them. The CDR3 runs 14 residues. CDR3 in amino acids: CASSAGTLSYEQYF. The CDR3 DNA is TGTGCCAGCAGTGCCGGGACGTTATCCTACGAGCAGTACTTC.

The rearrangement joins TRBV5-1 to TRBJ2-1, with D hard to call. The V and J ends lost 0 bases and 7 bases respectively, with 8 bases between them. CDR1 SGHRS and CDR2 YFSETQ come from the germline V gene. The CDR3 runs to 13 residues. The CDR3 loop is CASSLEYANEQFF. CDR3 in DNA: TGCGCCAGCAGCTTGGAGTATGCGAATGAGCAGTTCTTC.

The chain is built from TRBV29-1 and TRBJ1-4; TRBD1 matches at 9 bases. CDR1 and CDR2 (germline): SQVTM, ANQGSEA. The J segment lost 4 bases and the V segment lost 3 bases, leaving 6 bases of the junction unmatched. The CDR3 spans 15 residues. CDR3 amino acids: CSVDEGTGFNEKLFF. Written as DNA, the CDR3 is TGCAGCGTTGATGAGGGGACAGGGTTTAATGAAAAACTGTTTTTT.